This T cell receptor beta chain was sequenced during a study of blood T cell repertoires in COVID-19. In the original processing: Reference gene primer amplification yielded estimated nucleated cell counts. Produced via immunoSEQ multiplex PCR; TCRdb's table is partial and in-frame only. V and J calls and clone size are given by that table; D and trimming were obtained from the DNA. The sample lists some 300,000 clones, 85% to 90% occurring once. V shed 0 bases, J shed 4 bases, and the junction held 11 bases outside the gene matches. This CDR3 region has 18 residues. Germline-derived CDR1 and CDR2 are SGHTA and FQGNSA.

The material sequenced was PBMCs or T cells enriched from blood (not recorded which). This TCR came from a woman aged 25-40 years who had recovered from COVID-19. This rearrangement joins TRBV7-2 to TRBJ2-5, with 10 bases identical to TRBD1. CDR3 DNA sequence: TGTGCCAGCAGCTTAGCGGGACAGGGGCACATGGGGGGAGAGACCCAGTACTTC. This sequence encodes CASSLAGQGHMGGETQYF.